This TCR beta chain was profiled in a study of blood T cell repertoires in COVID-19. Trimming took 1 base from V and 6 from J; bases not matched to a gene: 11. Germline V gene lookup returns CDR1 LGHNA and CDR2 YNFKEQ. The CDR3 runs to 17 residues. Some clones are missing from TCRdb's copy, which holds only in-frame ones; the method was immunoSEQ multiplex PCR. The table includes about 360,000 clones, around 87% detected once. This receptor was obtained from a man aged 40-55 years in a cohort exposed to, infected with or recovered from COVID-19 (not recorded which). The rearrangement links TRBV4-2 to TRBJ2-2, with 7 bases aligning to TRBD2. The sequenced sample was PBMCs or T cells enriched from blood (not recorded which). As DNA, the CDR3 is TGTGCCAGCAGCCAAGGATTGTCGCGGGAGCGTGCCGGGGAGCTGTTTTTT. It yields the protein CASSQGLSRERAGELFF.